The clone carrying this T cell receptor (beta chain) has at least ten counts. Unique molecular identifiers were incorporated into the prepared TCRbeta library. TCRdb called the PCR reads again in MiXCR, with one record for every CDR3 protein. The table shows over 550,000 distinct CDR3 sequences, with 8% to 11% occurring only once. These data belong to a study of T-cell reconstitution after alpha-beta-depleted transplantation in children. The CDR3 consists of 15 residues. The germline V gene encodes CDR1 DFQATT and CDR2 SNEGSKA (reference sequence). V shed 1 base and J shed 0 bases, with 11 bases lying between them.

The source was PBMCs from the stem cell graft donor, collected from the stem cell graft. The TCR comes from a human donor who donated a stem cell graft to a child with acute myeloid leukemia. The chain recombines TRBV20-1 with TRBJ2-3, with D possibly matching TRBD1 (6 bases). CDR3 sequence reads: CSARGWGLSTDTQYF. The DNA of the CDR3 is TGCAGTGCTAGAGGTTGGGGGCTAAGCACAGATACGCAGTATTTT.